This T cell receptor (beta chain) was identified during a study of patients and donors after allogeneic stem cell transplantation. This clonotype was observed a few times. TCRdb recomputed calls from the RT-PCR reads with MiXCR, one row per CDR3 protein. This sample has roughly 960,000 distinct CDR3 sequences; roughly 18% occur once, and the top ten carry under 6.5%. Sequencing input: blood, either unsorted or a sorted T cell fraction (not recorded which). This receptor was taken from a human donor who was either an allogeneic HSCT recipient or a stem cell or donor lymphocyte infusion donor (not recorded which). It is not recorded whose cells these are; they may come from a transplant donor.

CDR3 coding DNA: TGCAGTGCCATTCCCCGGGACAGGGGTGAGCAGTTCTTC. Its protein is CSAIPRDRGEQFF. V usage is TRBV20-1 and J usage is TRBJ2-1; 10 bases align to TRBD1. This CDR3 contains 13 residues. Trimming removed 6 bases from V and 9 bases from J; junction bases left unmatched: 8. Germline V lookup: CDR1 DFQATT, CDR2 SNEGSKA (reference sequence).